Listed here are 22 T cell receptor beta chains from one sample, sequenced in a study of blood T cells in healthy people across ages. The second PCR ran roughly 7 to 11 cycles with a sample-barcoded 5' primer and J-beta primers. TCRdb passed the 5' RACE reads through MiXCR, listing each CDR3 protein once. The table has roughly 700,000 distinct CDR3 sequences, roughly 25% seen once; the top ten hold 9.4%. This sample was also put to use in a study of T cells of mothers and their children.

Source material: blood. All receptors come from a boy aged 5-17 years in good health.

The gene calls are TRBV7-2 and TRBJ2-4; D unresolved. Between the trimmed V and J ends, which lost 1 base and 7 bases, there was a span of 8 bases. CDR3 length: 13 residues. CDR1 is SGHTA and CDR2 is FQGNSA in the germline V gene. The CDR3 coding sequence is TGTGCCAGCAGCTTAGGGGCCGATAACATTCAGTACTTC. Translating it yields CASSLGADNIQYF.

The chain employs TRBV7-9 and TRBJ1-4, with TRBD1 matching over 10 bases. Germline V lookup: CDR1 SEHNR, CDR2 FQNEAQ (reference sequence). CDR3 size: 14 residues. V lost 4 bases to trimming and J lost 7 bases; unmatched junction nucleotides: 3. CDR3 sequence: CASSSWDRGEKLFF. The CDR3 nucleotides are TGTGCCAGCAGCTCCTGGGACAGGGGTGAAAAACTGTTTTTT.

CDR3 nucleotides: TGTGCCAGCAGTCCCGGGACTCACTATGGCTACACCTTC. This sequence encodes CASSPGTHYGYTF. The chain is built from TRBV7-2 and TRBJ1-2, with TRBD1 as a possible D gene (5 bases). This CDR3 has 13 amino acids. V was cut by 6 bases and J by 3 bases, with 11 bases left in between. In germline, CDR1 is SGHTA, CDR2 FQGNSA.

The chain recombines TRBV7-9 with TRBJ2-2; D gene ambiguous. Trimming removed 1 base from V and 2 bases from J, with 8 bases in between. The CDR3 consists of 15 residues. Per the germline V gene, CDR1 is SEHNR and CDR2 is FQNEAQ (reference sequence). The CDR3 coding sequence is TGTGCCAGCAGCTTAGTTCCATCTAACACCGGGGAGCTGTTTTTT. It translates to CASSLVPSNTGELFF.

This chain connects TRBV11-2 to TRBJ2-5; a weak D match, TRBD2 (6 bases). Per germline, CDR1 SGHAT and CDR2 FQNNGV. Between the trimmed V and J ends, which lost 1 base and 5 bases, there was a span of 11 bases. The CDR3 loop spans 14 amino acids. The CDR3 loop is CASSLARGTETQYF. CDR3 coding DNA: TGTGCCAGCAGCTTAGCCCGGGGGACGGAGACCCAGTACTTC.

This clonotype was seen more than once but under ten times. CDR3 in DNA: TGTGCCAGCAGTCCATACCCGACAGGGGTCAAGAACGAGCAGTACTTC. Its translation is CASSPYPTGVKNEQYF. The chain employs TRBV27 and TRBJ2-7, with TRBD1 matching 8 bases. This CDR3 is built from 16 residues. The germline V gene encodes CDR1 MNHEY and CDR2 SMNVEV (reference sequence). V lost 5 bases, J lost 5 bases, and 14 bases stayed unmatched.

This clonotype was recorded a few times. The rearrangement uses TRBV4-2 and TRBJ2-1; 10 nucleotides align to TRBD2. The CDR3 totals 17 residues. Per germline, CDR1 LGHNA and CDR2 YNFKEQ. V was clipped by 2 bases and J by 6 bases; unmatched bases: 10. CDR3 residues: CASSQRASGLAFNEQFF. In DNA, the CDR3 is TGTGCCAGCAGCCAACGGGCCTCGGGACTAGCGTTCAATGAGCAGTTCTTC.

The chain recombines TRBV12-3 or TRBV12-4 with TRBJ2-5; a weak D match, TRBD1 (5 bases). The DNA matches TRBJ2-7 better at its end, which makes the J call doubtful. The CDR3 sequence is 13 residues long. CDR3 sequence (DNA): TGTGCCAGCAGTTGGGGCAGCTCCTACGAGCAGTACTTC. Amino acids: CASSWGSSYEQYF.

The genes are TRBV20-1 and TRBJ2-2; no clear D. Trimming pared 4 bases from V and 4 bases from J, leaving 10 bases between. CDR1 and CDR2 from the germline V gene are DFQATT and SNEGSKA (reference sequence). This CDR3 has 13 residues. The CDR3 region is CSATYVRTGELFF. The DNA for the CDR3 is TGCAGTGCTACCTACGTTCGCACCGGGGAGCTGTTTTTT.

This clonotype appeared a few times. This chain joins TRBV5-1 and TRBJ2-4; D remains ambiguous. Trimming took off 0 bases at V and 5 bases at J, with 12 bases between the two ends. Germline lookup yields CDR1 SGHRS and CDR2 YFSETQ. There are 15 residues in the CDR3. CDR3 sequence: CASSLEGRMQNIQYF. The DNA for the CDR3 is TGCGCCAGCAGCTTGGAGGGCAGGATGCAAAACATTCAGTACTTC.

A few counts support this clonotype. The chain uses TRBV24-1 and TRBJ2-3, with TRBD2 identical over 9 bases. The germline CDR1 and CDR2 sequences are KGHDR and SFDVKD. V gave up 0 bases and J gave up 0 bases; unmatched junction bases: 9. The CDR3 covers 19 residues. CDR3 DNA sequence: TGTGCCACCAGTGATTTGTTCCCGTCGACTAGCGGAAGCACAGATACGCAGTATTTT. Its protein is CATSDLFPSTSGSTDTQYF.

The gene calls are TRBV12-3 or TRBV12-4 and TRBJ1-2; possible D gene TRBD1, 5 bases. Trimming stripped 7 bases from V and 1 base from J, with 13 bases between. The CDR3 runs 14 residues. CDR3 amino acids: CASTHQGDNYGYTF. In DNA, the CDR3 is TGTGCCAGCACTCACCAGGGCGATAACTATGGCTACACCTTC.

This chain joins TRBV7-8 and TRBJ2-3; possible D gene TRBD2, 6 bases. Trimming stripped 4 bases from V and 2 bases from J, with 10 bases between. Germline V lookup: CDR1 SGHVS, CDR2 FQNEAQ. The CDR3 has 14 residues. The CDR3 here is CASSSGLDTDTQYF. For the CDR3, the DNA is TGTGCCAGCAGCTCGGGACTTGACACAGATACGCAGTATTTT.

The chain joins TRBV14 to TRBJ2-5; D not resolved. The end of the DNA is better explained by TRBJ2-7, so the J call may be wrong. The germline CDR1 and CDR2 sequences are SGHDN and FVKESK. The CDR3 totals 13 residues. The CDR3, as DNA: TGTGCCAGCAGCCAACTCCCCGTCTACGAGCAGTACTTC. It is translated as CASSQLPVYEQYF.

This clonotype was counted only a few times. The CDR3 reads CASSLSSVETQYF. The CDR3 bases are TGTGCCAGCAGCTTATCCTCGGTAGAGACCCAGTACTTC. The V and J genes are TRBV7-9 and TRBJ2-5; D ambiguous. CDR3 size: 13 residues. The V gene lost 2 bases and the J gene lost 4 bases, with 8 bases spanning the gap. Germline CDR1 and CDR2: SEHNR and FQNEAQ (reference sequence).

This clonotype was seen a handful of times. This chain connects TRBV7-2 to TRBJ2-5; D perhaps matches TRBD1 (6 bases). The V gene's germline CDR1 is SGHTA and CDR2 FQGNSA. V lost 1 base and J 5 bases, leaving 14 bases between the germline ends. This CDR3 contains 15 residues. The CDR3 DNA sequence: TGTGCCAGCAGCTTAGGGGTGGGGGCCGGGGAGACCCAGTACTTC. Translation: CASSLGVGAGETQYF.

This clonotype was counted a few times. This rearrangement joins TRBV5-6 to TRBJ1-1; D is unresolved. Germline V gene data show CDR1 as SGHDT and CDR2 as YYEEEE. The CDR3 length is 12 residues. The V end was cut by 4 bases, the J end by 11 bases, with 15 bases between. This chain's CDR3 is CASSPADERAFF. The DNA for the CDR3 is TGTGCCAGCAGCCCCGCGGATGAGAGGGCTTTCTTT.

This clonotype was detected a few times. The chain's CDR3 is CASSLAGDSNQPQHF. The CDR3 DNA sequence: TGCGCCAGCAGCTTGGCAGGGGATAGCAATCAGCCCCAGCATTTT. The chain employs TRBV5-1 and TRBJ1-5; perhaps TRBD1 as D (6 bases). The CDR3 totals 15 residues. V lost 0 bases to trimming and J lost 0 bases, with 7 bases between them. Germline CDR1 and CDR2: SGHRS and YFSETQ.

DNA for the CDR3: TGTGCCAGCAGTTCTGCCGGGGGTCCAGATACGCAGTATTTT. It yields the protein CASSSAGGPDTQYF. V usage is TRBV27 and J usage is TRBJ2-3, with a tentative D call TRBD2 (6 bases). There are 14 residues in the CDR3. Trimming took off 4 bases at V and 4 bases at J, with 12 bases between the two ends. In germline, CDR1 is MNHEY, CDR2 SMNVEV (reference sequence).

This clonotype has more than one count but fewer than ten. This chain connects TRBV3-1 to TRBJ2-5, with TRBD1 as a possible D gene (5 bases). The V gene's germline CDR1 is LGHDT and CDR2 YNNKEL (reference sequence). This CDR3 has 15 amino acids. V was cut by 5 bases and J by 3 bases, with 16 bases left in between. This CDR3 is CASSALWQGEETQYF. The CDR3 DNA reads as TGTGCCAGCAGCGCCCTGTGGCAGGGCGAAGAGACCCAGTACTTC.

CDR3: CASSLTGSLNTEAFF. In nucleotides, the CDR3 is TGTGCCAGCAGCTTGACGGGGTCTTTGAACACTGAAGCTTTCTTT. This chain uses TRBV7-9 with TRBJ1-1; D unresolved. Looked up from germline, CDR1 is SEHNR and CDR2 is FQNEAQ (reference sequence). The CDR3 consists of 15 residues. V lost 3 bases and J lost 0, with 11 bases in between. The full variable domain, completed using reference TRBV7-9 and TRBJ1-1, is DTGVSQNPRHKITKRGQNVTFRCDPISEHNRLYWYRQTLGQGPEFLTYFQNEAQLEKSRLLSDRFSAERPKGSFSTLEIQRTEQGDSAMYLCASSLTGSLNTEAFFGQGTRLTVV.

This clonotype has more than one count but fewer than ten. The chain uses TRBV28 and TRBJ2-5, with D possibly TRBD1 on 5 matching bases. V lost 5 bases and J lost 5, with 21 bases in between. The CDR3 is 16 amino acids. The germline CDR1 and CDR2 sequences are MDHEN and SYDVKM. The CDR3 spells CASSLSLSPGRETQYF. DNA for the CDR3: TGTGCCAGCAGTCTCTCCCTCTCCCCAGGGCGGGAGACCCAGTACTTC.